The T cell receptor (beta chain) under discussion was sequenced for a study of blood T cells in healthy people across ages (dated by TCRdb to about 2015). Describing the broader study: In model experiments, template switching captured about one uniquely barcoded TCR beta cDNA molecule for every two T cells. Four age groups were formed from the donors: young (average roughly 15 years), middle-aged (around 41), aged (62) and long-lived (around 80). To avoid experimental bias, donors of different ages were spread randomly across the sequencing lanes. The study measured age-related changes in TCR beta repertoire diversity using deep sequencing normalized with unique cDNA molecular identifiers. The study analyzed two additional independent replicas of 1 million unique cDNA reads from the same blood draw for two donors, one aged 18 to 30 and one aged 80 or older.

Results the study describes overall, beyond this receptor: The percentage of naive T cells measured by flow cytometry correlated strongly with observed TCR beta diversity. The long-lived group showed more naive CD4+ T cells, fewer expanded clones and increased TCR diversity than the aged group, suggesting age selection. Observed TCR beta diversity per million T cells fell roughly linearly with age, and a significant reduction was already apparent by age about 36. Total diversity estimates from one million sequenced T cells were considered lower bounds and underestimates. Since profiling was done on bulk unsorted PBMCs, naive and antigen-experienced compartments could not be conclusively compared. Donor CMV infection status was unknown, potentially confounding age-related changes in expanded clonotypes.

The CDR3 runs 13 residues from the cysteine to the phenylalanine. This entry keeps only the CDR3 DNA: 39 bases, framed from base 1. Taken from the germline V gene, the CDR1 and CDR2 loops are SGHRS and YFSETQ. V is trimmed back by 0 bases and J by 11 bases, and the junction contains 6 bases that no gene match accounts for. This clonotype was recorded at least ten times. What antigen it recognizes has not been identified. Per-nucleotide qualities are absent, and no much larger clonotype sits a single base away. Libraries were constructed by 5' RACE. A second PCR of about 6 to 11 cycles was performed with a sample-barcoded 5' primer and a J-beta primer mix. A template-switch 5' adaptor carrying 12 random nucleotides introduced a unique molecular identifier onto each TCR beta cDNA molecule. Each sample yielded at least 2.5 million CDR3-containing paired-end reads. The Mint cDNA synthesis kit, primed by a TRBC-specific oligonucleotide, was used to synthesize first-strand cDNA from all RNA. Following uracil-DNA glycosylase treatment, all cDNA underwent a first 18-cycle PCR with the universal primers M1SS and BC2_uni_R. The paper's processing steps were these. Normalization of each sample was performed by random selection of 1 million high-quality reads, each carrying a distinct molecular identifier. Reads sharing molecular identifiers were discarded rather than binned into consensus sequences. MiTCR, set to a Q25 quality threshold and the strictest error-elimination algorithm, was used for CDR3 identification, clonotype clustering and error correction. A nonparametric unseen species model with Euler transformation was used to estimate lower-bound total TCR beta diversity. The public reads were quality trimmed at Q25 with fastp and then assembled into clones with MiXCR by TCRdb, keeping productive beta chains. Each entry merges the rows of one CDR3 protein and shows their most common DNA and genes. Here the V and J calls rest on TCRdb's processing, not on the authors' analysis. This sample is represented by around 2 million distinct CDR3 sequences; more than 35% of them were singletons. Of the sample, more than 20% is held by the ten largest clones.

The donors were 40 or so Caucasian individuals from Russia, aged about 6 to 100 years, who were systemically healthy. Around 9.8 milliliters of peripheral blood were collected from each donor into EDTA-treated Vacutainer tubes. PBMCs were isolated by Ficoll-Paque density-gradient centrifugation, with at least 6.5 million obtained per sample. Trizol reagent was used to extract total RNA from the PBMCs, yielding at least 5.5 micrograms per sample. For every donor, an aliquot of PBMCs went through flow cytometry to measure the percentages of naive CD45RAhigh/CD27high T cells. The clonotype originates from a human donor in good health. This chain is built from TRBV5-1 and TRBJ2-5, and 8 junction bases match TRBD2. Sample: blood. The encoded CDR3 is CASSLEGTREQYF. The base sequence is TGCGCCAGCAGCTTGGAGGGGACTAGGGAGCAGTACTTC.